A selection of T cell receptor beta chains follows, all from one sample in a study of response to subunit inactivated influenza vaccine. TCRdb redid the calling of the RT-PCR reads with MiXCR, one entry per CDR3 protein. The sample records hundreds of thousands of distinct CDR3 sequences, 6% to 9% being singletons. Material: PBMCs from blood, obtained roughly 24 months after vaccination. Source of these receptors: a man between 50 and 75 years old who received an inactivated influenza vaccine. Each CDR3 is given with its conserved first and last residue. The D gene is left open where the match is weak.

V	D	J	CDR3
TRBV12-3/TRBV12-4	TRBD2	TRBJ2-3	CASSGTSSADTQYF
TRBV5-1	NA	TRBJ2-1	CASSSRLTGNEQFF
TRBV29-1	NA	TRBJ2-1	CSVATGSDEQFF
TRBV29-1	NA	TRBJ1-1	CSVDMGNTEAFF
TRBV29-1	NA	TRBJ1-4	CSVAGAYNEKLFF
TRBV5-1	NA	TRBJ2-7	CASSFLGFGEQYF
TRBV25-1	TRBD1	TRBJ2-1	CASSESGTGVWEQFF
TRBV2	TRBD1	TRBJ2-7	CASSGVLGTGVAEQYF
TRBV18	NA	TRBJ1-3	CASSPGPSGNTIYF
TRBV11-2	NA	TRBJ2-3	CASSLVPSTDTQYF
TRBV27	NA	TRBJ2-3	CASSFVISEGTDTQYF
TRBV28	NA	TRBJ2-1	CASRGGYLYNEQFF
TRBV5-1	TRBD1	TRBJ1-4	CASSPGDRGPEKLFF
TRBV20-1	TRBD2	TRBJ2-1	CSARDRGEAEQFF
TRBV4-1	NA	TRBJ1-3	CASSQVGFGGNTIYF
TRBV18	NA	TRBJ2-3	CASSPLDTPDTQYF
TRBV20-1	TRBD2	TRBJ2-3	CCARSGTSGGKDTQYF
TRBV6-1	TRBD2	TRBJ2-5	CASRSAGGGETKYF
TRBV5-1	TRBD2	TRBJ2-7	CASSFGLAGGHEQYF
TRBV6-5	TRBD2	TRBJ2-2	CASSPGTSGRAVDTGELFF
TRBV10-3	NA	TRBJ2-1	CAISERFYNEQFF
TRBV24-1	NA	TRBJ2-1	CATSDLGTAGGRQFF
TRBV24-1	NA	TRBJ2-1	CATSDLIRDNEQFF
TRBV4-2	NA	TRBJ1-5	CASSQVDSSIYPQHF
TRBV7-8	TRBD1	TRBJ1-2	CASSLEGRGHGYGYTF
TRBV6-5	TRBD2	TRBJ2-1	CASSYSAGGPYNEQFF
TRBV7-2	NA	TRBJ2-2	CASSLSGRTGELFF
TRBV6-2/TRBV6-3	NA	TRBJ2-1	CASSYVPGLLSYNEQFF
TRBV6-1	TRBD1	TRBJ1-4	CASSRTGGNEKLFF
TRBV6-1	NA	TRBJ1-1	CASRASGFGTEAFF
TRBV28	NA	TRBJ2-3	CASGTSDTQYF
TRBV10-3	NA	TRBJ1-4	CATSPTNEKLFF
TRBV10-3	TRBD1	TRBJ1-3	CAISEGQVTNTIYF
TRBV7-9	TRBD1	TRBJ1-2	CASSSQTGGATYGYTF
TRBV11-2	NA	TRBJ2-1	CASSLDPRSEQFF
TRBV7-9	NA	TRBJ2-5	CASKPQGADMRGETQYF
TRBV13	TRBD2	TRBJ2-7	CASSLGTSGGYEQYF
TRBV11-2	NA	TRBJ2-7	CASSPQSDDYEQYF
TRBV5-1	TRBD1	TRBJ1-3	CASSSRDRGVGNTIYF
TRBV12-3/TRBV12-4	NA	TRBJ1-1	CASSLETPEAFF
TRBV20-1	NA	TRBJ2-6	CSARSATSVGTGANVLTF
TRBV12-3/TRBV12-4	TRBD1	TRBJ2-7	CASSGQGHYEQYF
TRBV5-1	NA	TRBJ2-2	CASSLVVRLPGELFF
TRBV20-1	TRBD2	TRBJ2-1	CSARDMGTSGRNEQFF
TRBV4-3	TRBD2	TRBJ2-1	CASSQDLTSSGTNYNEQFF
TRBV5-1	NA	TRBJ2-3	CASSLGNFGGEDTQYF
TRBV6-2/TRBV6-3	TRBD1	TRBJ2-7	CASRRTGSSYEQYF
TRBV4-1	TRBD1	TRBJ1-1	CASSQLTGGTEAFF
TRBV12-3/TRBV12-4	TRBD1	TRBJ2-4	CASSPRTGGNIQYF
TRBV7-2	TRBD2	TRBJ2-7	CASSPGTSRPYEQYF
TRBV25-1	TRBD1	TRBJ1-2	CASSGSGQGSYGYTF
TRBV15	TRBD1	TRBJ2-2	CATRDRVTGELFF
TRBV20-1	NA	TRBJ1-1	CSARFGFNTEAFF